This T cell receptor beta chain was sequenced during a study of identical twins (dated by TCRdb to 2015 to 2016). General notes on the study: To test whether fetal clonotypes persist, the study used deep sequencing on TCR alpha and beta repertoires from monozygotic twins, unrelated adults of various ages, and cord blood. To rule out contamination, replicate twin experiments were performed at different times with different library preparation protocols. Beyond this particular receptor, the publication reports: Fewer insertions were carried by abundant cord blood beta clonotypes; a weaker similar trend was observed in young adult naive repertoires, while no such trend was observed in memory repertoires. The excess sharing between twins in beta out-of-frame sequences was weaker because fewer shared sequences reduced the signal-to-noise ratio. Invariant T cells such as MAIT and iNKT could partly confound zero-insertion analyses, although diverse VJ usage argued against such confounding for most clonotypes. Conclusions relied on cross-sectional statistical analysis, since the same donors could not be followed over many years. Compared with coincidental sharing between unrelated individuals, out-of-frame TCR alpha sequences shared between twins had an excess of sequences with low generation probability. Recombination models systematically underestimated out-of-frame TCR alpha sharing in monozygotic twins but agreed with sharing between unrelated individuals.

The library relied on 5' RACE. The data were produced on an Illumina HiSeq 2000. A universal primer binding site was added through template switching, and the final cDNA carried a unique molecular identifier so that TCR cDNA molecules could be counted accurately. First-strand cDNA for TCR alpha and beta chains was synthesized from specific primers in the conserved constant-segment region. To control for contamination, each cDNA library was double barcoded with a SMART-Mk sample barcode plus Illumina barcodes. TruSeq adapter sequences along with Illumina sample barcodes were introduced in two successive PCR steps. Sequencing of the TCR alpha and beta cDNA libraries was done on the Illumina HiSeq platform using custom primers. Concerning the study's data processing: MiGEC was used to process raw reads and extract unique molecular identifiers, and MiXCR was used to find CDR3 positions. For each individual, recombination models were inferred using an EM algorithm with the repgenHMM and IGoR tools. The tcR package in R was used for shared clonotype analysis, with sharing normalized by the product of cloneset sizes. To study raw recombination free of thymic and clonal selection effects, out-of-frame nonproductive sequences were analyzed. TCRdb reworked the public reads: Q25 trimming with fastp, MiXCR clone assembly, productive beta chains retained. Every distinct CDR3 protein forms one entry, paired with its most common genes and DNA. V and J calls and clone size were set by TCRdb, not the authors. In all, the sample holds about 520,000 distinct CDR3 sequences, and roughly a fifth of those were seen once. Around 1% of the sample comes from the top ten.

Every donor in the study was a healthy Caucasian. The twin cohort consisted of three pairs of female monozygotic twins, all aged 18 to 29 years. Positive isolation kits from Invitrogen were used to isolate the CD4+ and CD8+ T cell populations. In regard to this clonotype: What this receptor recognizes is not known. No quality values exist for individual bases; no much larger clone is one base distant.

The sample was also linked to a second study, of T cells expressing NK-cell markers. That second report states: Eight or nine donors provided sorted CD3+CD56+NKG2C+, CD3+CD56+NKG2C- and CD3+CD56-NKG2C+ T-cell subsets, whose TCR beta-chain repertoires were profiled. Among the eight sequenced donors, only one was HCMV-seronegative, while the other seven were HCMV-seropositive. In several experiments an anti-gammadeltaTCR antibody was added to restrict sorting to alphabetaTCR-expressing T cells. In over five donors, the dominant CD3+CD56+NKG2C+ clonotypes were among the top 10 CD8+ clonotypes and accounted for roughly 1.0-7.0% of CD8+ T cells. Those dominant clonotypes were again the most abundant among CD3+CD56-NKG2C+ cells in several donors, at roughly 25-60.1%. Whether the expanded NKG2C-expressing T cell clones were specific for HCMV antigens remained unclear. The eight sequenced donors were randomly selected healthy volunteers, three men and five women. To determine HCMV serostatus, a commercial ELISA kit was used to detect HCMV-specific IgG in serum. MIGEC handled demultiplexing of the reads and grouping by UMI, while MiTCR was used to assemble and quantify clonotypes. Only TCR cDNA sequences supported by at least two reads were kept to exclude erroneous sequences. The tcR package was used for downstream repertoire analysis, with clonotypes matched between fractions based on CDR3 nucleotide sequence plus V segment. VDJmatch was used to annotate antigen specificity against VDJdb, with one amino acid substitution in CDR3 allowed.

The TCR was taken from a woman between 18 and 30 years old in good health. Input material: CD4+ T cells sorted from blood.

The CDR3 amino acid sequence is: CASSLDPSSYEQYF. The DNA sequence is as follows: TGCGCCAGCAGCTTGGATCCGTCCTCCTACGAGCAGTACTTC. The sequence is built from TRBV5-1 and TRBJ2-7; confidence is insufficient to name the D gene. From the germline V gene, CDR1 is SGHRS and CDR2 is YFSETQ. CDR3 length: 14 amino acids, cysteine to phenylalanine. Of all the DNA, just the CDR3 is kept, 42 bases in frame from base 1. Trimming takes 0 bases from V and 0 bases from J, and the germline ends sit 7 bases apart. The full variable domain, completed from the reference TRBV5-1 and TRBJ2-7 proteins outside the CDR3, reads KAGVTQTPRYLIKTRGQQVTLSCSPISGHRSVSWYQQTPGQGLQFLFEYFSETQRNKGNFPGRFSGRQFSNSRSEMNVSTLELGDSALYLCASSLDPSSYEQYFGPGTRLTVT.